The next 3 T cell receptor beta chains were all read from a single sample in a study of blood T cell repertoires in COVID-19 (dated by TCRdb to the early 2020s). The library was generated by the immunoSEQ multiplex PCR assay. In its TCRdb copy, this immuneACCESS table keeps in-frame sequences only and misses some clones. Where compared with another copy, unresolved V genes explain less than half of these, and the others have no known cause. This sample holds about 160,000 clones; roughly 84% were observed only once. Less than 20% of the sample belongs to the ten largest clones. What was sequenced was PBMCs or T cells enriched from blood (not recorded which). These receptors all come from a man between 60 and 75 years old who had recovered from COVID-19.

The rearrangement uses TRBV30 and TRBJ2-2, with 8 bases aligning to TRBD1. Per the germline V gene, CDR1 is GTSNPN and CDR2 is SVGIG (reference sequence). This CDR3 comprises 15 residues. J lost 4 bases, V lost 3 bases, and 7 bases had no gene match. The CDR3 here is CAWRLTGVTTGELFF. For the CDR3, the DNA is TGTGCCTGGAGATTGACAGGGGTGACCACCGGGGAGCTGTTTTTT.

This clone has only a few counts. The V call is TRBV2, the J call TRBJ2-2; 10 bases map to TRBD2. The germline gives CDR1 SNHLY, CDR2 FYNNEI. The CDR3 totals 15 residues. V trimming: 6 bases; J trimming: 0 bases; junction bases outside the gene matches: 1. CDR3 in amino acids: CASRGLAANTGELFF. CDR3 in DNA: TGTGCCAGCAGAGGACTAGCGGCGAACACCGGGGAGCTGTTTTTT.

This sequence joins TRBV28 and TRBJ2-3, with a possible D match to TRBD1 (5 bases). With 3 bases removed from V and 4 bases from J, the gap between germline ends came to 17 bases. The CDR3 runs to 16 residues. Germline V gene lookup returns CDR1 MDHEN and CDR2 SYDVKM. Here the CDR3 DNA reads TGTGCCAGCAGTTTCCCCTCCCAAGGGGAAGCAGATACGCAGTATTTT. It encodes CASSFPSQGEADTQYF.